Listed here are 26 T cell receptor beta chains from one sample, sequenced in a study of cytomegalovirus exposure and HLA in healthy donors (TCRdb year 2017). The library was obtained by the immunoSEQ multiplex PCR assay. A mixture of 60 forward primers for TCR Vbeta segments and 13 reverse primers for TCR Jbeta segments was used in the multiplex PCR. TCRdb took this table from immuneACCESS and kept in-frame rearrangements with V and J called. Such tables lack part of the clones; where checked against another copy, unresolved V genes explain under half of the gap, and the rest is unexplained. The sample records some 110,000 clones, about 70% of which are singletons. The ten largest account for 3.2% of the sample. The sequenced sample was PBMCs. These receptors were taken from a man aged 25 to 45 in good health and CMV-seronegative.

The chain combines TRBV9 with TRBJ2-7; D uncertain. The CDR3 loop spans 15 amino acids. Germline CDR1 SGDLS, CDR2 YYNGEE. Trimming pared 0 bases from V and 0 bases from J, leaving 10 bases between. The CDR3 DNA follows: TGTGCCAGCAGCGTAGATAACTCCTACTCCTACGAGCAGTACTTC. Encoded protein: CASSVDNSYSYEQYF.

The V call is TRBV7-3, the J call TRBJ2-1; D possibly corresponds to TRBD2 (7 bases). The CDR3 runs 15 residues. Germline lookup yields CDR1 SGHTA and CDR2 FQGTGA. Trimming shortened V by 1 base and J by 4 bases, and 11 bases separated the two germline ends. CDR3 sequence (DNA): TGTGCCAGCAGCTTAATGGGGGGGCTTTACAATGAGCAGTTCTTC. Residues: CASSLMGGLYNEQFF.

V gene TRBV7-9 combines with J gene TRBJ2-7; 10 bases are a match to TRBD1. The CDR3 is 15 residues long. V was pared by 5 bases and J by 1 base, with 5 bases of the junction left unmatched. Germline-derived CDR1 and CDR2 are SEHNR and FQNEAQ (reference sequence). The DNA for the CDR3 is TGTGCCAGCAGCGCGGGACAGGGGCTTTCCTACGAGCAGTACTTC. This codes for CASSAGQGLSYEQYF.

The chain combines TRBV10-3 with TRBJ2-7, with 10 bases aligning to TRBD2. CDR1 is ENHRY and CDR2 is SYGVKD in the germline V gene. The CDR3 totals 14 residues. With V trimmed by 4 bases and J by 6 bases, 6 bases remained unmatched. The CDR3 here is CAISGLAGAGEQYF. Written as DNA, the CDR3 is TGTGCCATCAGTGGCCTAGCGGGAGCTGGCGAGCAGTACTTC.

This sequence joins TRBV28 and TRBJ2-3; TRBD1 matches at 7 bases. Looked up from germline, CDR1 is MDHEN and CDR2 is SYDVKM. With V trimmed by 5 bases and J by 2 bases, 4 bases remained unmatched. This CDR3 region has 14 residues. CDR3: CASSPGGTTDTQYF. Written as DNA, the CDR3 is TGTGCCAGCAGTCCAGGGGGTACCACAGATACGCAGTATTTT.

The V call is TRBV4-2, the J call TRBJ2-1, with 9 bases identical to TRBD2. With 4 bases clipped from V and 8 bases from J, the junction kept 15 bases outside the gene matches. The CDR3 has 17 residues. The germline gives CDR1 LGHNA, CDR2 YNFKEQ. This chain's CDR3 is CASSRQKGAGGRYEQFF. The CDR3, as DNA: TGTGCCAGCAGCCGACAAAAGGGAGCGGGAGGACGCTATGAGCAGTTCTTC.

The J gene is TRBJ2-1, the V gene TRBV11-3; 8 bases fit TRBD2. Germline V lookup: CDR1 SGHNT, CDR2 YENEEA. The V gene end was trimmed by 5 bases and the J gene end by 7 bases; junction bases not matched to a gene: 10. The CDR3 is 15 residues long. CDR3 region: CASSLVAGGMNEQFF. The CDR3 DNA reads as TGTGCCAGCAGCCTCGTGGCGGGAGGTATGAATGAGCAGTTCTTC.

This clone was detected only a few times. The genes are TRBV7-2 and TRBJ1-2; D gene uncertain. V lost 1 base and J 8 bases, leaving 17 bases between the germline ends. The length of the CDR3 is 15 residues. CDR1 is SGHTA and CDR2 is FQGNSA in the germline V gene. CDR3: CASSLDRLDSRGYTF. The CDR3 DNA reads TGTGCCAGCAGCTTAGATCGGCTGGACTCTCGCGGCTACACCTTC. The whole variable domain, filled in from reference TRBV7-2 and TRBJ1-2, reads GAGVSQSPSNKVTEKGKDVELRCDPISGHTALYWYRQSLGQGLEFLIYFQGNSAPDKSGLPSDRFSAERTGGSVSTLTIQRTQQEDSAVYLCASSLDRLDSRGYTFGSGTRLTVV.

The V and J genes are TRBV28 and TRBJ2-1, with 7 bases identical to TRBD1. From germline, CDR1 is MDHEN and CDR2 SYDVKM. This CDR3 has 12 residues. With V trimmed by 4 bases and J by 12 bases, 6 bases remained unmatched. The chain's CDR3 is CASSSGQWRQFF. CDR3 sequence (DNA): TGTGCCAGCAGTTCGGGACAGTGGAGGCAGTTCTTC.

The chain uses TRBV5-6 and TRBJ1-6; D may be TRBD1 (5 bases). The CDR3 contains 14 residues. CDR1 is SGHDT and CDR2 is YYEEEE in the germline V gene. Trimming took off 0 bases at V and 7 bases at J, with 8 bases between the two ends. In nucleotides, the CDR3 is TGTGCCAGCAGCTTGGACAGGAGCAATTCACCCCTCCACTTT. The encoded protein is CASSLDRSNSPLHF.

In the case of this clone: The junction departs from the called germline gene at one end, perhaps through a read error. The V gene is TRBV4-2, the J gene TRBJ2-7; the match to TRBD2 covers 16 bases. The CDR3 extends over 19 amino acids. Looked up from germline, CDR1 is LGHNA and CDR2 is YNFKEQ. CDR3 in DNA: TGTACCAGCAGCCGTGAGGGACTAGCGGGAGGGCCAGGCTCCTACGAGCAGTACTTC. Its translation: CTSSREGLAGGPGSYEQYF.

This rearrangement joins TRBV29-1 to TRBJ1-1, with D possibly being TRBD1 (6 bases). The CDR3 sequence is 13 residues long. With 7 bases removed from V and 8 bases from J, the gap between germline ends came to 20 bases. CDR1 and CDR2 (germline): SQVTM, ANQGSEA. CDR3 sequence reads: CSGGGQGRGEAFF. CDR3 nucleotide sequence: TGCAGCGGTGGGGGCCAGGGGCGAGGAGAAGCTTTCTTT.

The chain recombines TRBV6-5 with TRBJ1-1; tentatively, D is TRBD1 (5 bases). Looked up from germline, CDR1 is MNHEY and CDR2 is SVGAGI. The CDR3 has 16 amino acids. V was clipped by 3 bases and J by 1 base, with 15 bases between them. The CDR3 loop reads CASSYWKGLKNTEAFF. The CDR3 bases are TGTGCCAGCAGTTATTGGAAGGGGTTAAAGAACACTGAAGCTTTCTTT.

The chain carries TRBV15 and TRBJ2-1, with TRBD1 matching over 8 bases. V shed 0 bases, J shed 1 base, and the junction held 5 bases outside the gene matches. Germline-derived CDR1 and CDR2 are LNHNV and YYDKDF (reference sequence). The CDR3 loop spans 17 amino acids. The CDR3 reads CATSREARGLSYNEQFF. CDR3 sequence (DNA): TGTGCCACCAGCAGAGAGGCCAGGGGGCTTTCCTACAATGAGCAGTTCTTC.

This rearrangement joins TRBV28 to TRBJ1-2, with TRBD1 as a possible D gene (5 bases). This CDR3 region has 13 residues. V lost 7 bases and J lost 6, with 15 bases in between. CDR1 and CDR2 (germline): MDHEN, SYDVKM. CDR3 nucleotide sequence: TGTGCCAGCACCCTCTGGAGGGGTGATGGCTACACCTTC. It is translated as CASTLWRGDGYTF.

The V and J genes are TRBV7-2 and TRBJ2-4; 9 positions match TRBD1. The CDR3 is 17 residues long. The trim removed 5 bases at V and 1 base at J, leaving 9 bases unmatched. Germline V lookup: CDR1 SGHTA, CDR2 FQGNSA. CDR3 loop: CASSQGQGRGAKNIQYF. CDR3 coding DNA: TGTGCCAGCAGCCAAGGACAGGGGCGAGGGGCCAAAAACATTCAGTACTTC.

The chain has TRBV5-4 and TRBJ2-5; 8 nucleotides align to TRBD2. Looked up from germline, CDR1 is SGHNT and CDR2 is YYREEE (reference sequence). This CDR3 comprises 16 residues. V trimming: 2 bases; J trimming: 6 bases; junction bases outside the gene matches: 12. The CDR3 DNA reads as TGTGCCAGCAGCTTAGGTGGGAGCGGGAGCAGGCAGACCCAGTACTTC. Its protein product is CASSLGGSGSRQTQYF.

The chain joins TRBV4-3 to TRBJ2-3, with D possibly matching TRBD2 (6 bases). CDR1 and CDR2 from the germline V gene are LGHNA and YSLEER. V was trimmed by 3 bases and J by 5 bases, leaving 15 bases between them. The CDR3 covers 15 residues. DNA for the CDR3: TGCGCCAGCAGCCACCTGGGAACGGGAGTAGATACGCAGTATTTT. Amino acids: CASSHLGTGVDTQYF.

The V call is TRBV10-3, the J call TRBJ2-5, with TRBD2 as a possible D gene (5 bases). This CDR3 region has 14 residues. Trimming removed 3 bases from V and 3 bases from J, with 11 bases in between. Looked up from germline, CDR1 is ENHRY and CDR2 is SYGVKD. CDR3 sequence reads: CAISEGSAEETQYF. CDR3 DNA: TGTGCCATCAGTGAAGGTAGCGCTGAAGAGACCCAGTACTTC.

The rearrangement joins TRBV6-1 to TRBJ2-4; 7 nucleotides align to TRBD2. CDR1 is MNHNS and CDR2 is SASEGT in the germline V gene. The CDR3 extends over 17 amino acids. V dropped 4 bases and J dropped 5; count of bases not matched to a gene: 14. The CDR3 nucleotides read TGTGCCAGCAGTGCTATCGGAGGGGAGGGCGTCCAAAACATTCAGTACTTC. Translated, it gives CASSAIGGEGVQNIQYF.

CDR3 DNA: TGTGCCAGCAGTTCCCCAGGGAGGAAACTGTTTTTT. It translates to CASSSPGRKLFF. This chain joins TRBV28 and TRBJ1-4; a weak D match, TRBD1 (5 bases). Germline V lookup: CDR1 MDHEN, CDR2 SYDVKM. This CDR3 contains 12 residues. The germline V and J ends were trimmed by 4 bases and 11 bases, with 11 bases remaining between them.

V and J are TRBV6-5 and TRBJ2-7; the match to TRBD1 covers 10 bases. The CDR3 contains 12 residues. From germline, CDR1 is MNHEY and CDR2 SVGAGI. Trimming removed 7 bases from V and 7 bases from J; junction bases left unmatched: 4. This CDR3 reads CASTDRGEEQYF. CDR3 DNA sequence: TGTGCCAGCACGGACAGGGGGGAAGAGCAGTACTTC.

The V gene is TRBV2, the J gene TRBJ2-2; 14 bases map to TRBD2. V was clipped by 3 bases and J by 7 bases; unmatched bases: 7. There are 17 residues in the CDR3. Germline V gene data show CDR1 as SNHLY and CDR2 as FYNNEI. The chain's CDR3 is CASSDPTTSGGDGELFF. CDR3 coding DNA: TGTGCCAGCAGTGACCCCACGACTAGCGGGGGGGACGGGGAGCTGTTTTTT. Together with reference TRBV2 and TRBJ2-2, the CDR3 gives the full variable domain: EPEVTQTPSHQVTQMGQEVILRCVPISNHLYFYWYRQILGQKVEFLVSFYNNEISEKSEIFDDQFSVERPDGSNFTLKIRSTKLEDSAMYFCASSDPTTSGGDGELFFGEGSRLTVL.

The gene calls are TRBV19 and TRBJ2-7; a weak D match, TRBD2 (7 bases). Germline CDR1 and CDR2: LNHDA and SQIVND (reference sequence). This CDR3 has 14 amino acids. Trimming took 5 bases from V and 4 from J, leaving 15 bases between them. The CDR3 region has the DNA TGTGCCAGTAGTGGGCGGGGGCAGCCTTACGAGCAGTACTTC. Protein: CASSGRGQPYEQYF.

This clone was recorded once. This chain uses TRBV19 with TRBJ1-2; no reliable D call. The CDR3 has 15 amino acids. Germline CDR1 is LNHDA and CDR2 is SQIVND (reference sequence). V lost 3 bases and J lost 4, with 15 bases in between. In nucleotides, the CDR3 is TGTGCCAGTAGTATCAACGGGGATTTAGGCTATGGCTACACCTTC. It codes for CASSINGDLGYGYTF.

J is TRBJ2-1 and V is TRBV9, with 9 bases fitting TRBD1. The CDR3 spans 20 residues. Germline loops: CDR1 SGDLS, CDR2 YYNGEE. Trimming at V came to 4 bases and at J to 0 bases, leaving 17 bases not matched to a gene. CDR3 in amino acids: CASSLAEGQGPSSSYNEQFF. The DNA of the CDR3 is TGTGCCAGCAGCCTAGCCGAAGGACAGGGGCCTTCAAGCTCCTACAATGAGCAGTTCTTC.